This TCR beta chain was profiled in a study of Tregs in tolerant kidney transplant recipients. With respect to this clone: Its antigen is still unknown.

The V and J ends lost 1 base and 0 bases respectively, with 11 bases between them. CDR1 is SGHNT and CDR2 is YENEEA in the germline V gene. The CDR3 extends over 16 amino acids. Thawed PBMCs were FACS-sorted into unstimulated CD4+CD25+CD127- regulatory T cells, CD4+CD25- non-regulatory cells, CD4 and CD8 cells. General observations from the study: Activated donor B cell expansion appeared to reveal the most relevant donor-specific TCRbeta repertoire.

Data came from immunoSEQ multiplex PCR; TCRdb stores just in-frame clones and leaves some out. The table lists about 83,000 clones, roughly 98% of them singletons. V usage is TRBV11-3 and J usage is TRBJ2-3; D may be TRBD2 (6 bases). Material: CD4+ T cells from blood, obtained before the transplant. The receptor's source is a human donor who received a combined kidney and bone marrow transplant. The CDR3 sequence: CASSLVSSDSTDTQYF. In DNA, the CDR3 is TGTGCCAGCAGCTTAGTTTCTAGCGACAGCACAGATACGCAGTATTTT.